The 11 T cell receptor beta chains below come from one sample, sequenced in a study of somatic mutations in cytotoxic T cells in rheumatoid arthritis. The protocol was immunoSEQ multiplex PCR, while the TCRdb copy is restricted to in-frame clones and leaves out a portion. The sample carries about 17,000 clones, roughly 79% recorded once. Material: CD8+ T cells sorted from blood. These TCRs come from an adult with rheumatoid arthritis.

This chain uses TRBV6-5 with TRBJ2-7; possibly TRBD1 for D (6 bases). From germline, CDR1 is MNHEY and CDR2 SVGAGI. This CDR3 contains 14 residues. Deletions cut 2 bases from V and 0 bases from J, with 8 bases between. This chain's CDR3 is CASSYGRGSYEQYF. The CDR3 bases are TGTGCCAGCAGTTACGGCAGGGGCTCCTACGAGCAGTACTTC.

The chain couples TRBV9 to TRBJ2-3; TRBD1 aligns across 8 bases. The CDR3 consists of 15 residues. After removal of 3 bases from V and 3 bases from J, the junction contained 6 bases not matched to a gene. Germline CDR1 SGDLS, CDR2 YYNGEE. CDR3 region: CASSAQGARTDTQYF. DNA of the CDR3: TGTGCCAGCAGCGCGCAGGGGGCAAGGACAGATACGCAGTATTTT.

This clone has only one observation. The chain is built from TRBV6-6 and TRBJ2-1; 14 bases match TRBD2. Unmatched junction bases numbered 3, after V lost 6 bases and J lost 2 bases. The CDR3 runs 16 residues. Germline V lookup: CDR1 MNHNY, CDR2 SVGAGI (reference sequence). In DNA form, the CDR3 reads TGTGCCAGCAGAGGGACTAGCGGGAGCGCCTACAATGAGCAGTTCTTC. Translation: CASRGTSGSAYNEQFF.

V and J are TRBV30 and TRBJ2-7; weak D call: TRBD2 (6 bases). This CDR3 spans 15 amino acids. Trimming took 4 bases from V and 6 from J, leaving 22 bases between them. Germline V gene data show CDR1 as GTSNPN and CDR2 as SVGIG (reference sequence). The CDR3: CAWTPRDSVVSEQYF. CDR3 DNA: TGTGCCTGGACCCCGCGGGATAGCGTGGTCTCCGAGCAGTACTTC.

This chain links TRBV18 with TRBJ2-3; D is possibly TRBD1 (5 bases). CDR3 length: 15 residues. Germline V gene sequence: CDR1 KGHSH, CDR2 LQKENI. The germline V and J ends were trimmed by 2 bases and 1 base, with 10 bases remaining between them. CDR3 in DNA: TGTGCCAGCTCACCAGGCAGGGCAGGCACAGATACGCAGTATTTT. Protein product: CASSPGRAGTDTQYF.

The J gene is TRBJ2-5, the V gene TRBV15; 7 bases agree with TRBD1. The CDR3 loop spans 16 amino acids. Per the germline V gene, CDR1 is LNHNV and CDR2 is YYDKDF (reference sequence). V lost 0 bases, J lost 2 bases, and 6 bases stayed unmatched. Written as DNA, the CDR3 is TGTGCCACCAGCAGAGAACTACAGGGGTTACAAGAGACCCAGTACTTC. Protein product: CATSRELQGLQETQYF.

By share, this clone counts as large. The V call is TRBV5-6, the J call TRBJ1-2; no firm D call. Trimming left V 1 base short and J 6 bases short, with 13 bases between. Germline V gives CDR1 SGHDT, CDR2 YYEEEE. The CDR3 spans 14 residues. The CDR3 bases are TGTGCCAGCAGCTTGTGGCGAAACTGGGATGGCTACACCTTC. It codes for CASSLWRNWDGYTF.

The chain links TRBV11-1 to TRBJ2-1; D not certain. The germline V and J ends were trimmed by 1 base and 7 bases, with 14 bases remaining between them. The germline V gene has CDR1 SGHAT and CDR2 FQDESV (reference sequence). This CDR3 comprises 15 residues. In nucleotides, the CDR3 is TGTGCCAGCAGCTTAGAGTCGGGCCCGCTTAATGAGCAGTTCTTC. Protein sequence: CASSLESGPLNEQFF.

The chain uses TRBV7-9 and TRBJ2-1; TRBD2 is a possible D gene (5 bases). The CDR3 is 14 amino acids. Germline CDR1 and CDR2: SEHNR and FQNEAQ (reference sequence). V was clipped by 6 bases and J by 1 base, with 10 bases between them. CDR3 protein: CASSPTSSYNEQFF. CDR3 sequence (DNA): TGTGCCAGCAGTCCAACTAGTTCCTACAATGAGCAGTTCTTC.

Here the CDR3 reads CASRPPTSSYNSPLHF. Here the CDR3 DNA reads TGTGCCAGCAGACCACCTACCAGCTCCTATAATTCACCCCTCCACTTT. V gene TRBV27 combines with J gene TRBJ1-6; D call uncertain. CDR1 and CDR2 (germline): MNHEY, SMNVEV (reference sequence). The CDR3 runs to 16 residues. V lost 6 bases to trimming and J lost 0 bases, with 12 bases between them.

The CDR3 DNA follows: TGCGCCAGCAGCCAAGGATCCCTTTTCTCGGGGGGCTACACCTTC. This codes for CASSQGSLFSGGYTF. J is TRBJ1-2 and V is TRBV4-1; D remains unclear. The ends were cut back, 1 base at V and 8 bases at J, with 17 bases in the middle. The CDR3 covers 15 residues. Germline V gene sequence: CDR1 MGHRA, CDR2 YSYEKL.